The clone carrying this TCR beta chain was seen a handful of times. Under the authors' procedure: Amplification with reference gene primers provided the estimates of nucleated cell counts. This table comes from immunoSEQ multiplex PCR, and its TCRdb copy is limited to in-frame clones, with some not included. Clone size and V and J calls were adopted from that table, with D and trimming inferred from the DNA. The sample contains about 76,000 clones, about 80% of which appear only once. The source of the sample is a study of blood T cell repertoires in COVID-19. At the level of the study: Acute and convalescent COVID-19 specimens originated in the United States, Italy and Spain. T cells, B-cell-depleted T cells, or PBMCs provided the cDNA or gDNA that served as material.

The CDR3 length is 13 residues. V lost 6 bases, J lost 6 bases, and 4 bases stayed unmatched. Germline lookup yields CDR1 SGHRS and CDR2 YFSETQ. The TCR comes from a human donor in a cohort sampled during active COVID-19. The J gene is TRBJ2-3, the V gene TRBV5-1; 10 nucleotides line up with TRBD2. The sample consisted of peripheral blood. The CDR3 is CASTLAGYDTQYF. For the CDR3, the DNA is TGCGCCAGCACACTAGCGGGGTACGATACGCAGTATTTT. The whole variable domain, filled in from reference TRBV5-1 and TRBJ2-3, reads KAGVTQTPRYLIKTRGQQVTLSCSPISGHRSVSWYQQTPGQGLQFLFEYFSETQRNKGNFPGRFSGRQFSNSRSEMNVSTLELGDSALYLCASTLAGYDTQYFGPGTRLTVL.